The present T cell receptor (beta chain) was sequenced within a study of Ad26.COV2.S vaccination and SARS-CoV-2 variants. On the study more broadly: A COV1001 Ad26.COV2.S trial-arm participant provided the sample.

Profiled with immunoSEQ multiplex PCR; TCRdb holds only in-frame clones, not every one. The profile shows around 300,000 clones, around nine tenths of them singletons. Treatment specified: roughly 20 received Ad26.COV2.S at low or high dose, single or two shots; about 5 received placebo; per-sample allocation not given. Collection of the samples took place on day 63 after the first injection of vaccine or placebo. Wuhan-strain SARS-CoV-2 spike was expressed by the Ad26 vector that made up the vaccine. This CDR3 comprises 15 residues. J gave up 5 bases and V 5 bases, and 9 bases lay outside the gene matches. CDR1 is SGHAT, CDR2 FQNNGV, per germline.

This chain links TRBV11-2 with TRBJ2-5; 9 bases match TRBD1. The TCR was taken from a person aged 18-65 years who received the Ad26.COV2.S COVID-19 vaccine or a placebo. The source was peripheral blood, collected in a trial of Ad26.COV2.S vaccine versus placebo. CDR3 amino acids: CASSPRTGARETQYF. In DNA form, the CDR3 reads TGTGCCAGCAGCCCCCGGACAGGGGCGAGGGAGACCCAGTACTTC.